Listed here is a single TCR beta chain. Its antigen is still unknown. Per-base quality was not reported, and no clone a single base away is much larger than it. The data derive from a study of blood T cell repertoires in COVID-19 (dated by TCRdb to the early 2020s). A note on the overall study: Samples from collaborators originated in the United States, Italy and Spain and spanned both the acute and convalescent phases of COVID-19. The material from the prospective study consisted of cDNA or gDNA derived from T cells, B-cell-depleted T cells, or PBMCs. Subjects who had been exposed to COVID-19, were actively infected with it, or had recovered from it provided the deeply sampled blood TCRbeta repertoires that made up the dataset. A freely available public database, intended as a resource for researchers studying the immune response to SARS-CoV-2, is where the repertoires were released. The samples were drawn from two sources: the first 160 participants of the ongoing ImmuneRACE study, and 1,254 subjects contributed by 6 global collaborators. Sample metadata almost always included a de-identified subject ID, COVID-19 status, age in years and sex. Where available, HLA class I and class II types were obtained from metadata supplied by the sample provider rather than from assay-based typing.

CDR3 length: 16 amino acids, cysteine to phenylalanine. Only CDR3 DNA is held: 48 bases, read in frame from base 1. The junction shows trimming of 5 bases on V and 6 bases on J, plus 21 bases between the germline ends. Looking up the germline V gene yields CDR1 SGHAT and CDR2 FQNNGV. Whole blood was collected in K2EDTA tubes by collaborating institutions according to the institutions' own protocols. Collaborator samples were shipped for TCRbeta analysis as frozen whole blood, isolated PBMCs, or DNA extracted from either sample type. TCRbeta CDR3 regions were amplified from genomic DNA by means of the immunoSEQ Assay, a bias-controlled multiplex PCR. The authors' analysis ran thus. Nucleated cell counts per sample were estimated from amplification of reference gene primers within the assay. To quantify the absolute abundance of each unique TCRbeta CDR3 rearrangement, sequence reads were collapsed and filtered. For each sample, productive Simpson clonality was calculated as the square root of Simpson's diversity index over productive rearrangements. TCRdb stores this immuneACCESS table with in-frame sequences only. Part of the clones is absent; in the studies checked, under half of the shortfall reflects unresolved V genes, and no reason is known for the rest. V and J calls and clone size are given by that table; D and trimming were obtained from the DNA. Across this sample there are 180,000 or so clones, with about 86% seen only once. The ten largest clones add up to approximately 2.4% of the sample.

What the study reported, not specific to this receptor: How much clinical and demographic metadata was included differed by source and by participant, and the metadata was provided uncurated.

Sequenced sample: peripheral blood. The sequence was obtained from a human donor with acute or convalescent COVID-19. The donor label of this sample is uncertain. Here the chain combines TRBV11-2 and TRBJ2-3; the D region possibly corresponds to TRBD1 (6 bases align). Here the CDR3 is given as CASSLRVGGAVDTQYF. The DNA sequence reads TGTGCCAGCAGCCTCCGGGTTGGGGGCGCGGTGGATACGCAGTATTTT.